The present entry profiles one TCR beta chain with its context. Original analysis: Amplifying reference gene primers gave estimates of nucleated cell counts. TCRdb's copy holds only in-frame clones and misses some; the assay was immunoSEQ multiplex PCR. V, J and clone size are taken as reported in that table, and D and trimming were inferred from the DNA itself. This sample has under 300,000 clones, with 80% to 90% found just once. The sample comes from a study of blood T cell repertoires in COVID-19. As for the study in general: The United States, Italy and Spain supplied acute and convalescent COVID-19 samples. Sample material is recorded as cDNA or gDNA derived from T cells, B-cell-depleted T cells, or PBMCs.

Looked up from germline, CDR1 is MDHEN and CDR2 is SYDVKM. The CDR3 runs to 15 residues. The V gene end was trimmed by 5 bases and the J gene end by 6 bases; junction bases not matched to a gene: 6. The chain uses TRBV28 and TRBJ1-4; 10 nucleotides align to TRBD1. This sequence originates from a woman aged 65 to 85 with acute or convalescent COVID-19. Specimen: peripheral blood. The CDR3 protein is CASSPRTGGDEKLFF. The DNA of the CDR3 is TGTGCCAGCAGTCCTCGGACAGGGGGAGATGAAAAACTGTTTTTT.